The sequence of this T cell receptor beta chain was determined in a study of read filtering for tumor transcriptome and immune sequencing. Study overall: By R-ISS, stages I, II and III held around 8, 16 and 7 patients.

General observations from the study: Correlation between methods rose after single-read clonotypes were removed. Single-read clonotypes: about 83% of IR-seq clonotypes (around 3.5% of reads), about 75% of RNA-seq clonotypes (roughly 45% of reads). RNA-seq captured clonotypes less deeply and reliably than IR-seq.

This clonotype was detected ten times or more. Its antigen is not identified. From around 440 ng of RNA, a library with molecular barcoded alpha/delta and beta/gamma adaptors was made. TCRdb re-derived calls from the reads in MiXCR, one entry per CDR3 protein. The sample includes tens of thousands of distinct CDR3 sequences, roughly 13% seen only once; the top ten take more than 60%. Germline V gene lookup returns CDR1 LGHDT and CDR2 YNNKEL (reference sequence). V gave up 1 base and J gave up 5 bases, with 8 bases separating them. This CDR3 is 13 amino acids long. The V call is TRBV3-1, the J call TRBJ1-2; possible D gene TRBD1, 5 bases. This clonotype was obtained from a donor over 35 with multiple myeloma. Material for sequencing was a population of CD138-negative cells sorted from bone marrow. For the CDR3, the DNA is TGTGCCAGCAGCCAAGGACAGTCTTATGGCTACACCTTC. This gives the protein CASSQGQSYGYTF.